The 2 T cell receptor beta chains given below trace back to one sample, sequenced in a study of siplizumab effects on memory and regulatory T cells. Data came from immunoSEQ multiplex PCR; TCRdb stores just in-frame clones and leaves some out. This table holds more than 75,000 clones, 96% found once. What was sequenced was naive CD4+ T cells sorted from blood. The source of these receptors is a human donor in good health.

As for this clone: One end of the junction does not line up with germline, which may come from a read error. This chain's CDR3 is CASSLNEKLLF. The CDR3 region has the DNA TGTGCCAGCAGCTTGAATGAAAAACTGCTTTTT. The V and J genes are TRBV5-4 and TRBJ1-4; D gene ambiguous. CDR1 and CDR2 from the germline V gene are SGHNT and YYREEE (reference sequence). The CDR3 length is 11 residues.

The V call is TRBV7-2, the J call TRBJ1-5, with a weak D call TRBD1 (5 bases). This CDR3 is 17 amino acids long. CDR1 is SGHTA, CDR2 FQGNSA, per germline. Between the trimmed V and J ends, which lost 0 bases and 1 base, there was a span of 13 bases. The CDR3 DNA is TGTGCCAGCAGCTTAGCGGATTCAGGGTCAAGCAATCAGCCCCAGCATTTT. Translated, it gives CASSLADSGSSNQPQHF.